The 17 T cell receptor beta chains given below trace back to one sample, sequenced in a study of lymphopenia after photon versus proton radiotherapy. The data were produced by immunoSEQ multiplex PCR, yet TCRdb's version contains in-frame clones alone and is incomplete. In the table there are fewer than 7,000 clones, about nine tenths of which are singletons. The starting material was peripheral blood, obtained from a patient treated with photon-based radiotherapy. The receptors stem from a man in his sixties with cholangiocarcinoma.

This clone has a single count. The V call is TRBV18, the J call TRBJ2-1, with 11 bases matching TRBD2. Germline lookup yields CDR1 KGHSH and CDR2 LQKENI. The CDR3 length is 17 residues. V lost 3 bases to trimming and J lost 4 bases; unmatched junction nucleotides: 8. The CDR3 DNA sequence: TGTGCCAGCTCACCCTCTATAGGACTAGCGGGTTACAATGAGCAGTTCTTC. Protein sequence: CASSPSIGLAGYNEQFF.

The chain combines TRBV29-1 with TRBJ2-3; TRBD2 matches at 10 bases. CDR3 length: 15 amino acids. Trimming at V came to 4 bases and at J to 3 bases, leaving 7 bases not matched to a gene. The V gene's germline CDR1 is SQVTM and CDR2 ANQGSEA. The CDR3 reads CSVVGLAGVTDTQYF. DNA of the CDR3: TGCAGCGTTGTAGGGCTAGCGGGAGTGACAGATACGCAGTATTTT.

The chain uses TRBV27 and TRBJ2-7; D remains unclear. V was shortened by 5 bases and J by 3 bases, with 11 bases between the two germline ends. Looked up from germline, CDR1 is MNHEY and CDR2 is SMNVEV (reference sequence). The CDR3 covers 13 residues. CDR3 in DNA: TGTGCCAGCAGTAGGCGAGGATACTACGAGCAGTACTTC. This codes for CASSRRGYYEQYF.

The rearrangement uses TRBV4-3 and TRBJ2-5, with TRBD2 as a possible D gene (6 bases). Trimming removed 0 bases from V and 3 bases from J, with 11 bases in between. The CDR3 extends over 15 amino acids. CDR1 and CDR2 (germline): LGHNA, YSLEER. The CDR3 DNA reads as TGCGCCAGCAGCCAAGATCGAGGCGGGGAAGAGACCCAGTACTTC. Its translation: CASSQDRGGEETQYF.

V is TRBV28 and J is TRBJ2-7; TRBD1 might be the D (7 bases). The CDR3 has 12 residues. V lost 8 bases, J lost 4 bases, and 12 bases lay in between. The V gene's germline CDR1 is MDHEN and CDR2 SYDVKM. The CDR3: CASAGGFYEQYF. Here the CDR3 DNA reads TGTGCCAGCGCAGGGGGGTTTTACGAGCAGTACTTC.

The rearrangement uses TRBV19 and TRBJ2-1; 8 bases are a match to TRBD1. Germline V gives CDR1 LNHDA, CDR2 SQIVND (reference sequence). With V trimmed by 10 bases and J by 6 bases, 8 bases remained unmatched. The CDR3 extends over 13 amino acids. CDR3 in amino acids: CATTDRVGNEQFF. In DNA form, the CDR3 reads TGTGCCACTACGGACAGGGTTGGCAATGAGCAGTTCTTC.

The rearrangement joins TRBV11-2 to TRBJ2-3; D perhaps matches TRBD2 (5 bases). There are 16 residues in the CDR3. CDR1 SGHAT and CDR2 FQNNGV come from the germline V gene. Deletions cut 4 bases from V and 1 base from J, with 15 bases between. CDR3 sequence: CASSSLLATGTDTQYF. The CDR3 DNA reads TGTGCCAGCAGCTCCCTTCTAGCAACCGGCACAGATACGCAGTATTTT.

The chain is built from TRBV6-5 and TRBJ1-2, with D perhaps matching TRBD1 (6 bases). Trimming removed 6 bases at V and 4 bases at J, with 15 bases between. Germline CDR1 is MNHEY and CDR2 is SVGAGI. CDR3 length: 14 residues. Here the CDR3 DNA reads TGTGCCAGCAGCCGGACCGGACAGCGCTATGGCTACACCTTC. Protein product: CASSRTGQRYGYTF.

The rearrangement links TRBV6-1 to TRBJ2-7; D gene unclear. The ends were cut back, 2 bases at V and 2 bases at J, with 4 bases in the middle. CDR1 and CDR2 (germline): MNHNS, SASEGT. This CDR3 has 12 amino acids. CDR3 region: CASSELAYEQYF. Written as DNA, the CDR3 is TGTGCCAGCAGTGAACTAGCCTACGAGCAGTACTTC.

The chain links TRBV6-1 to TRBJ2-2; 7 bases are a match to TRBD1. V was pared by 3 bases and J by 3 bases, with 1 base of the junction left unmatched. Germline V gives CDR1 MNHNS, CDR2 SASEGT. CDR3 length: 14 residues. CDR3 loop: CASSDRGYTGELFF. CDR3 coding DNA: TGTGCCAGCAGTGACAGGGGGTACACCGGGGAGCTGTTTTTT.

The chain carries TRBV7-9 and TRBJ2-3, with 10 bases fitting TRBD2. The CDR3 runs 14 residues. Trimming at V came to 8 bases and at J to 3 bases, leaving 5 bases not matched to a gene. Germline V gene sequence: CDR1 SEHNR, CDR2 FQNEAQ (reference sequence). The CDR3 region is CASGSTSGTDTQYF. In nucleotides, the CDR3 is TGTGCCAGCGGGTCGACTAGCGGGACAGATACGCAGTATTTT.

The rearrangement joins TRBV5-1 to TRBJ2-3, with D perhaps matching TRBD1 or TRBD2 (6 bases each). Trimming pared 6 bases from V and 6 bases from J, leaving 20 bases between. Germline CDR1 SGHRS, CDR2 YFSETQ. This CDR3 region has 15 residues. CDR3 protein: CASTPGPGAWDTQYF. The CDR3 nucleotides read TGCGCCAGCACCCCAGGCCCGGGGGCATGGGATACGCAGTATTTT.

The chain is built from TRBV6-1 and TRBJ1-1; D gene uncertain. This CDR3 is built from 15 residues. The germline V gene encodes CDR1 MNHNS and CDR2 SASEGT. Trimming shortened V by 2 bases and J by 2 bases, and 12 bases separated the two germline ends. The DNA of the CDR3 is TGTGCCAGCAGTGAAAATTTGGGCCCAAACACTGAAGCTTTCTTT. Translating gives CASSENLGPNTEAFF.

The chain links TRBV4-1 to TRBJ2-7; 7 positions match TRBD2. The CDR3 runs to 18 residues. The ends lost 0 bases at V and 3 bases at J; junction bases unmatched: 14. Germline CDR1 is MGHRA and CDR2 is YSYEKL. CDR3 in amino acids: CASSQDGGAASGIYEQYF. The CDR3 DNA reads as TGCGCCAGCAGCCAAGATGGTGGGGCGGCTAGCGGCATCTACGAGCAGTACTTC.

The J gene is TRBJ2-7, the V gene TRBV28; TRBD1 aligns across 8 bases. The germline gives CDR1 MDHEN, CDR2 SYDVKM. The J segment lost 5 bases and the V segment lost 6 bases, leaving 12 bases of the junction unmatched. The CDR3 consists of 15 residues. CDR3 protein: CASRSMEQDRDEQYF. The DNA of the CDR3 is TGTGCCAGCAGGTCGATGGAACAGGACAGGGACGAGCAGTACTTC.

This chain joins TRBV7-3 and TRBJ2-2; D possibly corresponds to TRBD2 (6 bases). The V end was cut by 4 bases, the J end by 4 bases, with 16 bases between. CDR1 SGHTA and CDR2 FQGTGA come from the germline V gene. The CDR3 has 16 amino acids. The CDR3 sequence: CASSSGLSLLTGELFF. The CDR3 DNA reads TGTGCCAGCAGCTCGGGACTCTCTCTCCTCACCGGGGAGCTGTTTTTT. The full variable domain, its missing parts supplied by reference TRBV7-3 and TRBJ2-2, is GAGVSQTPSNKVTEKGKYVELRCDPISGHTALYWYRQSLGQGPEFLIYFQGTGAADDSGLPNDRFFAVRPEGSVSTLKIQRTERGDSAVYLCASSSGLSLLTGELFFGEGSRLTVL.

The genes are TRBV6-5 and TRBJ2-1, with D perhaps TRBD1 (6 bases). Trimming removed 4 bases at V and 3 bases at J, with 10 bases between. The CDR3 sequence is 14 residues long. Germline lookup yields CDR1 MNHEY and CDR2 SVGAGI. The CDR3 DNA follows: TGTGCCAGCAGTTGGGGGACATACTACAATGAGCAGTTCTTC. Translating it yields CASSWGTYYNEQFF.